Each of the 7 T cell receptor beta chains below was sequenced from the same sample in a study of T cells after posttransplantation cyclophosphamide. Sequencing used immunoSEQ multiplex PCR; TCRdb keeps in-frame clones, though not all of them. The sample has over 25,000 clones, none seen only once. Specimen: PBMCs. The receptors were gathered from a woman in her twenties or thirties in good health and a related stem cell transplant donor.

This clone occurred many times. The chain couples TRBV6-1 to TRBJ1-2, with D unclear. V was shortened by 8 bases and J by 4 bases, with 11 bases between the two germline ends. Per the germline V gene, CDR1 is MNHNS and CDR2 is SASEGT. The CDR3 length is 12 residues. CDR3 coding DNA: TGTGCCAGCCAATCGTCAGGCTATGGCTACACCTTC. This translates into CASQSSGYGYTF.

This clone occurred a few times. This chain joins TRBV12-3 or TRBV12-4 and TRBJ1-5; 8 bases fit TRBD1. This CDR3 has 17 residues. The trim removed 6 bases at V and 0 bases at J, leaving 10 bases unmatched. CDR3 loop: CASSAGTGKYSNQPQHF. Written as DNA, the CDR3 is TGTGCCAGCAGCGCCGGGACAGGAAAATATAGCAATCAGCCCCAGCATTTT.

The sample holds many counts of this clone. The chain has TRBV19 and TRBJ1-3; 7 bases match TRBD1. Germline values: CDR1 LNHDA, CDR2 SQIVND (reference sequence). V lost 4 bases, J lost 0 bases, and 6 bases stayed unmatched. The CDR3 is 16 residues long. The CDR3 spells CASSTGTDDSGNTIYF. DNA for the CDR3: TGTGCCAGTAGTACCGGGACAGATGACTCTGGAAACACCATATATTTT.

The table lists this clone with many counts. This chain links TRBV7-9 with TRBJ2-7; TRBD2 matches 7 bases. The CDR3 totals 12 residues. Germline V gives CDR1 SEHNR, CDR2 FQNEAQ (reference sequence). The CDR3: CAGGRGSNEQYF. CDR3 DNA: TGTGCGGGGGGGAGGGGAAGCAACGAGCAGTACTTC.

This clone was observed a few times. The gene calls are TRBV30 and TRBJ2-3, with D tentatively TRBD2 (6 bases). Germline lookup yields CDR1 GTSNPN and CDR2 SVGIG (reference sequence). This CDR3 is 12 amino acids long. Trimming cost V 0 bases and J 11 bases, with 12 bases left between them. The CDR3 protein is CAWSVPGRGQYF. DNA of the CDR3: TGTGCCTGGAGTGTACCCGGGCGGGGGCAGTATTTT.

This clone was detected many times. Here the CDR3 reads CAWGQGRTEAFF. CDR3 nucleotide sequence: TGTGCCTGGGGACAGGGGAGGACTGAAGCTTTCTTT. The chain has TRBV30 and TRBJ1-1; TRBD1 aligns across 9 bases. CDR3 length: 12 amino acids. Per germline, CDR1 GTSNPN and CDR2 SVGIG (reference sequence). J was trimmed by 5 bases and V by 5 bases; bases with no gene match: 3.

This clone was counted ten times or more. The chain couples TRBV12-3 or TRBV12-4 to TRBJ1-4, with 8 bases identical to TRBD1. This CDR3 comprises 16 residues. V was pared by 6 bases and J by 6 bases, with 12 bases of the junction left unmatched. CDR3 sequence (DNA): TGTGCCAGCAGCTCTGACAGGGGCGGAGAGGATGAAAAACTGTTTTTT. It yields the protein CASSSDRGGEDEKLFF.